The subject of this entry is one TCR beta chain. This specimen comes from a study of blood T cell repertoires in COVID-19. The CDR3 is made up of 12 amino acids. Trimming cost V 7 bases and J 4 bases, with 11 bases left between them. Original data processing: Scientists estimated how many nucleated cells there were by amplifying reference gene primers. Profiling relied on immunoSEQ multiplex PCR, and the TCRdb table lists in-frame clones only, not all of them. Clonal size and the V and J genes are those of that table, whereas D and trimming came from the DNA. The sample yields about 370,000 clones, roughly 90% seen once.

The material sequenced was PBMCs or T cells enriched from blood (not recorded which). The TCR was taken from a woman in her thirties who had recovered from COVID-19. The chain links TRBV12-3 or TRBV12-4 to TRBJ2-7; D not resolved. The CDR3 protein is CASNSGGYEQYF. CDR3 sequence (DNA): TGTGCCAGCAATTCAGGTGGATACGAGCAGTACTTC.